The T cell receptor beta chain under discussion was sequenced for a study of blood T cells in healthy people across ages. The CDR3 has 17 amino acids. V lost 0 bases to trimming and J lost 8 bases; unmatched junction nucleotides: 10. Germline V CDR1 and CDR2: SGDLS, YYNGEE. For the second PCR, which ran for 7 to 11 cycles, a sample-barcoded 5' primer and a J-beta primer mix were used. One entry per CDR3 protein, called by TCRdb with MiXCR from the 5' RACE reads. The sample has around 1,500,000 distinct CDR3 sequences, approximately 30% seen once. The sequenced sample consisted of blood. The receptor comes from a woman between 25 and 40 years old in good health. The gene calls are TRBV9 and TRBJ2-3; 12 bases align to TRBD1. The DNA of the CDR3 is TGTGCCAGCAGCGTAGAACCGGGACAGGGGGCGTCAGCTACGCAGTATTTT. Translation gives CASSVEPGQGASATQYF.